This is a list of T cell receptor beta chains from one sample in a study of identical twins. In TCRdb, the 5' RACE reads were re-called with MiXCR into one record per CDR3 protein. The sample records some 210,000 distinct CDR3 sequences, 15% being singletons. The same specimen was also included in a second study, on T cells expressing NK-cell markers.

Sequencing was performed on CD8+ T cells sorted from blood. All receptors come from a woman under 30 in good health. CDR3s include the opening cysteine and the closing phenylalanine or tryptophan. The order of the fields is J gene, D gene, V gene, clone size, CDR3 protein, CDR3 DNA. The D gene is left open where the match is weak. Expanded clones get a size class; other rows say once, few or many, or leave the size out.

TRBJ1-6 | NA | TRBV6-5 | few | CASSYGSSSYNSPLHF | TGTGCCAGCAGTTACGGGTCAAGCTCCTATAATTCACCCCTCCACTTT
TRBJ2-2 | NA | TRBV5-6 | few | CASKLGSGELFF | TGTGCCAGCAAGTTAGGGTCCGGGGAGCTGTTTTTT
TRBJ2-5 | TRBD1 | TRBV12-3/TRBV12-4 | NA | CASSPTSTGGRETQYF | TGTGCCAGCAGTCCTACTTCGACAGGGGGTCGAGAGACCCAGTACTTC
TRBJ2-3 | TRBD1 | TRBV19 | NA | CASSIDPRDRVLDTQYF | TGTGCCAGTAGTATAGATCCCCGGGACAGGGTGTTAGATACGCAGTATTTT
TRBJ2-7 | TRBD1 | TRBV20-1 | NA | CSASPGQRGYEQYF | TGCAGTGCTAGTCCGGGACAGCGAGGCTACGAGCAGTACTTC
TRBJ2-3 | TRBD2 | TRBV11-3 | few | CASSPREVAGGGDTQYF | TGTGCCAGCAGCCCGCGGGAGGTAGCGGGTGGGGGGGATACGCAGTATTTT
TRBJ2-1 | TRBD2 | TRBV20-1 | NA | CSATRLAGSYNEQFF | TGCAGTGCTACGCGACTAGCGGGTTCCTACAATGAGCAGTTCTTC
TRBJ2-7 | NA | TRBV3-1 | NA | CASSQEAGLSSYEQYF | TGTGCCAGCAGCCAAGAGGCGGGGCTGAGCTCCTACGAGCAGTACTTC
TRBJ2-1 | NA | TRBV12-3/TRBV12-4 | few | CASSLGNSYNEQFF | TGTGCCAGCAGTTTAGGAAACAGCTACAATGAGCAGTTCTTC
TRBJ2-2 | NA | TRBV20-1 | NA | CSARPRDFLLTHPGELFF | TGCAGTGCTAGACCCCGGGACTTCCTATTAACCCACCCCGGGGAGCTGTTTTTT
TRBJ2-2 | TRBD2 | TRBV2 | few | CASRGLSGLFF | TGTGCCAGCAGGGGACTAAGTGGGCTGTTTTTT
TRBJ1-2 | NA | TRBV6-1 | NA | CASSENQAYGYTF | TGTGCCAGCAGTGAGAACCAAGCCTATGGCTACACCTTC
TRBJ1-1 | NA | TRBV14 | few | CASRHDLNTEAFF | TGTGCCAGCAGACATGACCTGAACACTGAAGCTTTCTTT
TRBJ2-7 | NA | TRBV2 | NA | CASTGPREQYF | TGTGCCAGTACAGGGCCCCGCGAGCAGTACTTC
TRBJ1-2 | TRBD1 | TRBV3-1 | many | CASSQATQGIYGYTF | TGTGCCAGCAGCCAAGCGACACAGGGGATCTATGGCTACACCTTC
TRBJ1-5 | NA | TRBV7-2 | NA | CASSLVGGSFQPQHF | TGTGCCAGCAGCTTAGTGGGGGGTTCGTTTCAGCCCCAGCATTTT
TRBJ1-1 | NA | TRBV25-1 | few | CASSDFTEAFF | TGTGCCAGCAGTGATTTCACTGAAGCTTTCTTT
TRBJ2-2 | NA | TRBV2 | many | CASSPGRVLPGELFF | TGTGCCAGCAGCCCGGGCAGGGTCCTACCTGGGGAGCTGTTTTTT
TRBJ2-7 | TRBD2 | TRBV4-3 | NA | CASSQEVAGAYEQYF | TGCGCCAGCAGCCAAGAGGTAGCGGGAGCGTACGAGCAGTACTTC
TRBJ2-1 | TRBD2 | TRBV20-1 | few | CSARDRDIGLAGIFYNEQFF | TGCAGTGCTAGAGATCGGGACATTGGTTTAGCGGGGATATTCTACAATGAGCAGTTCTTC
TRBJ1-5 | NA | TRBV12-3/TRBV12-4 | NA | CASSPMGSNQPQHF | TGTGCCAGCAGTCCCATGGGTAGCAATCAGCCCCAGCATTTT
TRBJ2-1 | NA | TRBV12-3/TRBV12-4 | NA | CASRLDPQGPEGKF | TGTGCCAGCAGACTCGACCCCCAAGGCCCGGAGGGAAAATTC
TRBJ2-5 | TRBD1 | TRBV29-1 | few | CSVRLTGDQRETQYF | TGCAGCGTCCGCCTGACAGGGGACCAGAGAGAGACCCAGTACTTC
TRBJ1-2 | NA | TRBV15 | NA | CATSGQGNGYTF | TGTGCCACCAGCGGGCAGGGGAATGGCTACACCTTC
TRBJ2-1 | TRBD2 | TRBV29-1 | few | CSVVVGGGEQFF | TGCAGCGTTGTAGTGGGCGGGGGGGAGCAGTTCTTC
TRBJ2-5 | NA | TRBV12-3/TRBV12-4 | many | CASSSLGQVQETQYF | TGTGCCAGCAGCAGCCTGGGGCAGGTCCAAGAGACCCAGTACTTC
TRBJ1-2 | NA | TRBV6-1 | few | CASSEASWAANYGYTF | TGTGCCAGCAGTGAAGCGTCTTGGGCAGCCAACTATGGCTACACCTTC
TRBJ2-7 | TRBD1 | TRBV29-1 | few | CSVEPGQGLYEQYF | TGCAGCGTTGAGCCGGGACAGGGACTCTACGAGCAGTACTTC
TRBJ1-1 | NA | TRBV20-1 | NA | CSARIGREAFF | TGCAGTGCTAGAATTGGCAGAGAAGCTTTCTTT
TRBJ2-5 | NA | TRBV18 | NA | CASSPRDSEETQYF | TGTGCCAGCTCACCGAGGGACTCCGAAGAGACCCAGTACTTC
TRBJ2-3 | TRBD2 | TRBV6-5 | NA | CASSYGAGSTDTQYF | TGTGCCAGCAGTTATGGAGCGGGGAGCACAGATACGCAGTATTTT
TRBJ1-1 | NA | TRBV7-3 | few | CASSPSSNTEAFF | TGTGCCAGCAGCCCAAGCTCGAACACTGAAGCTTTCTTT
TRBJ2-1 | TRBD2 | TRBV3-1 | NA | CASSGAGGPNEQFF | TGTGCCAGCAGCGGGGCGGGGGGGCCCAATGAGCAGTTCTTC
TRBJ2-5 | NA | TRBV20-1 | few | CSASGPDNYQETQYF | TGCAGTGCTAGCGGGCCAGATAATTACCAAGAGACCCAGTACTTC
TRBJ2-2 | NA | TRBV12-3/TRBV12-4 | few | CASTPTPTGELFF | TGTGCCAGCACCCCAACTCCAACCGGGGAGCTGTTTTTT
TRBJ2-7 | TRBD2 | TRBV6-2/TRBV6-3 | NA | CASTISLAGLYEQYF | TGTGCCAGCACCATATCCCTAGCGGGACTCTACGAGCAGTACTTC
TRBJ2-7 | NA | TRBV30 | NA | CAWRPGASRYEQYF | TGTGCCTGGAGGCCCGGGGCTAGCAGATACGAGCAGTACTTC
TRBJ1-1 | NA | TRBV7-9 | NA | CASSLSDPEAFF | TGTGCCAGCAGCTTATCCGACCCTGAAGCTTTCTTT
TRBJ1-1 | NA | TRBV12-3/TRBV12-4 | many | CASSVNTEAFF | TGTGCCAGCAGTGTAAACACTGAAGCTTTCTTT
TRBJ2-7 | TRBD1 | TRBV7-9 | NA | CASSRGQGGWGEQYF | TGTGCCAGCAGCCGGGGACAGGGGGGATGGGGCGAGCAGTACTTC
TRBJ1-2 | NA | TRBV11-2 | NA | CASMGGDPYGYTF | TGTGCCAGCATGGGGGGGGACCCCTATGGCTACACCTTC
TRBJ1-2 | TRBD1 | TRBV13 | few | CASSSGQANYGYTF | TGTGCCAGCAGCTCCGGACAGGCGAACTATGGCTACACCTTC
TRBJ2-1 | TRBD2 | TRBV5-1 | NA | CASSLRTSGVYNEQFF | TGCGCCAGCAGCTTACGGACTAGCGGGGTCTACAATGAGCAGTTCTTC
TRBJ2-2 | TRBD1 | TRBV25-1 | NA | CATQTGVELFF | TGTGCCACCCAAACAGGGGTGGAGCTGTTTTTT
TRBJ2-7 | NA | TRBV14 | few | CASSQVQGYYYEQYF | TGTGCCAGCAGCCAAGTGCAGGGATACTACTACGAGCAGTACTTC
TRBJ2-2 | NA | TRBV9 | NA | CASSTGSGELFF | TGTGCCAGCAGCACAGGGTCTGGGGAGCTGTTTTTT
TRBJ1-2 | NA | TRBV18 | once | CASSPDSALTHNGYTF | TGTGCCAGCTCACCAGATTCAGCCCTTACACACAATGGCTACACCTTC
TRBJ2-2 | NA | TRBV9 | NA | CASAVRSGELFF | TGTGCCAGCGCCGTTCGGTCCGGGGAGCTGTTTTTT
TRBJ1-1 | NA | TRBV7-2 | many | CASSLVPGSTEAFF | TGTGCCAGCAGCTTAGTTCCGGGATCAACTGAAGCTTTCTTT
TRBJ1-5 | NA | TRBV20-1 | NA | CSARLGQSNQPQHF | TGCAGTGCCAGACTCGGACAGAGCAATCAGCCCCAGCATTTT
TRBJ2-7 | TRBD1 | TRBV7-9 | NA | CASRPGQGGHEQYF | TGTGCCAGCAGGCCGGGACAGGGGGGCCACGAGCAGTACTTC
TRBJ1-1 | NA | TRBV9 | NA | CASSAAGEGSPEAFF | TGTGCCAGCAGCGCGGCAGGGGAGGGATCACCTGAAGCTTTCTTT